This T cell receptor (beta chain) emerged from a study of blood T cell repertoires in COVID-19. Background on the study: Spain, Italy and the United States supplied samples that represented acute and convalescent COVID-19. Sample material is recorded as cDNA or gDNA derived from T cells, B-cell-depleted T cells, or PBMCs.

V lost 7 bases, J lost 3 bases, and 12 bases lay in between. This CDR3 contains 13 residues. CDR1 and CDR2 from the germline V gene are MNHEY and SVGAGI. In the authors' methods: Quantification of nucleated cells was approximated via reference gene primer amplification. Sequencing was performed with immunoSEQ multiplex PCR; in TCRdb, only in-frame clones are kept and a portion is missing. The DNA was the basis for D and trimming; V, J and clone size are from that table. The sample consists of under 200,000 clones, about 82% of them appearing once. The sequence was collected from a man between 50 and 59 years old with active or convalescent COVID-19. The genes are TRBV6-5 and TRBJ1-2, with unresolved D. Material: peripheral blood. For the CDR3, the DNA is TGTGCCAGCAACCCTATACCGTACTATGGCTACACCTTC. This translates into CASNPIPYYGYTF.